The T cell receptor (beta chain) described here comes from a study of blood T cell repertoires in COVID-19. Data came from immunoSEQ multiplex PCR; TCRdb stores just in-frame clones and leaves some out. The sample records a few hundred thousand clones, around 88% being singletons. The germline gives CDR1 MNHEY, CDR2 SVGAGI. V dropped 2 bases and J dropped 0 bases, with 10 bases sitting between them. The CDR3 is 15 amino acids. J is TRBJ1-1 and V is TRBV6-5; unclear D gene. This clonotype originated in an elderly man with acute or convalescent COVID-19. Material: peripheral blood. Written as DNA, the CDR3 is TGTGCCAGCAGTTACCGTCCTTCCCTGAACACTGAAGCTTTCTTT. As protein: CASSYRPSLNTEAFF.